This T cell receptor (beta chain) was recorded in a study of immune heterogeneity within non-small cell lung tumors. Multiplex PCR with 32 V and 13 J primers amplified TCR beta CDR3. MiXCR, run by TCRdb on the multiplex PCR reads, gives a single entry per CDR3 protein. The sample lists approximately 2,500 distinct CDR3 sequences; roughly 48% were seen once. The CDR3 covers 15 residues. Trimming removed 8 bases from V and 0 bases from J, with 11 bases in between. Germline loops: CDR1 MNHEY, CDR2 SMNVEV (reference sequence). Template was bulk tumor genomic DNA, 550 to 650 ng per sample. Several biopsies were collected from each primary tumor during surgery. They were spaced as far apart as possible within the tumor mass. Enrolled individuals presented with untreated, newly diagnosed non-small cell lung cancer and received curative surgery.

Sequenced sample: lung tumor tissue. The chain employs TRBV27 and TRBJ1-6; D call uncertain. The clonotype comes from a man aged 45-65 years with non-small cell lung cancer. CDR3 protein: CASPRESSYNSPLHF. CDR3 DNA: TGTGCCAGCCCGAGGGAGAGCTCCTATAATTCACCCCTCCACTTT.